One and the same sample provided the 21 T cell receptor beta chains below, sequenced in a study of blood T cell repertoires in COVID-19. Measured with immunoSEQ multiplex PCR; TCRdb has only the in-frame clones, and not every one. The sample holds about 99,000 clones, roughly 90% seen once. Material for sequencing was peripheral blood. The receptors were sampled from a woman aged 55-69 years with acute or convalescent COVID-19.

V gene TRBV3-1 (or the pseudogene TRBV3-2) combines with J gene TRBJ2-2, with a tentative D call TRBD1 (5 bases). The CDR3 runs 16 residues. The ends were cut back, 4 bases at V and 3 bases at J, with 15 bases in the middle. Germline V gene data show CDR1 as LGHDT and CDR2 as YNNKEL (reference sequence). Here the CDR3 DNA reads TGTGCCAGCAGCCCCAGGGAAGTGAGTTACACCGGGGAGCTGTTTTTT. Translated: CASSPREVSYTGELFF.

V and J are TRBV11-2 and TRBJ2-3, with D unresolved. The V and J ends lost 2 bases and 4 bases respectively, with 4 bases between them. The CDR3 consists of 12 residues. Per germline, CDR1 SGHAT and CDR2 FQNNGV. The CDR3, as DNA: TGTGCCAGCAGCTTATCTTCAGATACGCAGTATTTT. Translation: CASSLSSDTQYF.

The J gene is TRBJ2-3, the V gene TRBV30; 7 nucleotides line up with TRBD2. The junction had 7 bases not matched to a gene; V was cut back by 8 bases and J by 2 bases. The CDR3 runs 13 residues. Germline V gene lookup returns CDR1 GTSNPN and CDR2 SVGIG (reference sequence). CDR3 DNA sequence: TGTGCCGGAGGGCGGGAGAACACAGATACGCAGTATTTT. Its protein product is CAGGRENTDTQYF.

CDR3 loop: CAASFPGGSYNSPLHF. Written as DNA, the CDR3 is TGTGCCGCCTCGTTTCCGGGAGGATCCTATAATTCACCCCTCCACTTT. The genes are TRBV30 and TRBJ1-6; D unresolved. V was pared by 8 bases and J by 1 base, with 18 bases between. The CDR3 spans 16 residues. Germline V CDR1 and CDR2: GTSNPN, SVGIG (reference sequence).

The V gene is TRBV6-5, the J gene TRBJ1-1, with D unresolved. Germline-derived CDR1 and CDR2 are MNHEY and SVGAGI. Trimming removed 0 bases from V and 4 bases from J, with 12 bases in between. This CDR3 is built from 15 residues. Here the CDR3 DNA reads TGTGCCAGCAGTTACTCGGGAGGACGGCTCACTGAAGCTTTCTTT. Residues: CASSYSGGRLTEAFF.

The chain carries TRBV28 and TRBJ2-5; perhaps TRBD1 as D (6 bases). Trimming took off 8 bases at V and 2 bases at J, with 15 bases between the two ends. The germline gives CDR1 MDHEN, CDR2 SYDVKM. The CDR3 loop spans 14 amino acids. The CDR3 coding sequence is TGTGCCAGCTCCCTAGGGACACATCAAGAGACCCAGTACTTC. This gives the protein CASSLGTHQETQYF. The complete variable domain, with remaining parts taken from reference TRBV28 and TRBJ2-5, reads DVKVTQSSRYLVKRTGEKVFLECVQDMDHENMFWYRQDPGLGLRLIYFSYDVKMKEKGDIPEGYSVSREKKERFSLILESASTNQTSMYLCASSLGTHQETQYFGPGTRLLVL.

This chain joins TRBV29-1 and TRBJ1-2; 8 bases align to TRBD1. CDR3 length: 12 amino acids. V trimming: 7 bases; J trimming: 4 bases; junction bases outside the gene matches: 5. Germline V gene lookup returns CDR1 SQVTM and CDR2 ANQGSEA. CDR3 in DNA: TGCAGCGCTGGACAGGGCGGCTATGGCTACACCTTC. Its protein is CSAGQGGYGYTF.

The V and J genes are TRBV5-1 and TRBJ2-1; tentative D call: TRBD2 (6 bases). This CDR3 region has 15 residues. The germline V gene has CDR1 SGHRS and CDR2 YFSETQ. Trimming shortened V by 0 bases and J by 0 bases, and 7 bases separated the two germline ends. CDR3: CASSLAGASYNEQFF. CDR3 DNA: TGCGCCAGCAGCTTGGCGGGAGCCTCCTACAATGAGCAGTTCTTC.

The chain links TRBV5-1 to TRBJ2-1; a weak D match, TRBD2 (5 bases). The CDR3 is 13 residues long. The V gene lost 5 bases and the J gene lost 8 bases, with 14 bases spanning the gap. From germline, CDR1 is SGHRS and CDR2 YFSETQ. The CDR3 region is CASSRFGRDEQFF. The CDR3 DNA follows: TGCGCCAGCAGTAGGTTCGGGCGGGATGAGCAGTTCTTC.

The genes are TRBV28 and TRBJ1-2; TRBD1 aligns across 7 bases. The V gene's germline CDR1 is MDHEN and CDR2 SYDVKM. The CDR3 loop spans 14 amino acids. Unmatched junction bases numbered 8, after V lost 7 bases and J lost 3 bases. The CDR3 region is CASNPGQADYGYTF. CDR3 nucleotide sequence: TGTGCCAGCAATCCAGGACAGGCTGACTATGGCTACACCTTC.

The chain joins TRBV6-5 to TRBJ1-3; D gene ambiguous. Between the trimmed V and J ends, which lost 7 bases and 2 bases, there was a span of 9 bases. The CDR3 is made up of 13 amino acids. Germline lookup yields CDR1 MNHEY and CDR2 SVGAGI. CDR3 bases: TGTGCCAGCAAGAGGGAGGCTGGAAACACCATATATTTT. This encodes CASKREAGNTIYF.

This clone was counted a single time. The V call is TRBV28, the J call TRBJ2-1; the match to TRBD2 covers 10 bases. The CDR3 is made up of 19 amino acids. The ends lost 2 bases at V and 8 bases at J; junction bases unmatched: 18. Germline CDR1 and CDR2: MDHEN and SYDVKM. The CDR3 is CASSLPLPGLAGEADEQFF. CDR3 nucleotide sequence: TGTGCCAGCAGTTTACCACTCCCGGGTCTAGCGGGAGAGGCCGATGAGCAGTTCTTC.

The CDR3 DNA sequence: TGTGCCAGTAGTACGACAGCACGCAATCAGCCCCAGCATTTT. This encodes CASSTTARNQPQHF. The chain is built from TRBV19 and TRBJ1-5; TRBD1 might be the D (5 bases). This CDR3 spans 14 amino acids. Germline V gene data show CDR1 as LNHDA and CDR2 as SQIVND (reference sequence). Trimming removed 4 bases from V and 2 bases from J, with 9 bases in between.

The rearrangement uses TRBV7-8 and TRBJ2-3, with 10 bases fitting TRBD2. Germline values: CDR1 SGHVS, CDR2 FQNEAQ. J gave up 4 bases and V 1 base, and 8 bases lay outside the gene matches. The length of the CDR3 is 17 residues. The CDR3 DNA reads TGTGCCAGCAGCTTAGGGGCTAGCGGGAGTGGCGCAGATACGCAGTATTTT. This gives the protein CASSLGASGSGADTQYF.

The rearrangement joins TRBV6-1 to TRBJ1-5; the D is unclear. CDR1 and CDR2 from the germline V gene are MNHNS and SASEGT. V shed 2 bases and J shed 5 bases, with 7 bases lying between them. This CDR3 has 13 residues. DNA for the CDR3: TGTGCCAGCAGTGAATCCCGGGATCAGCCCCAGCATTTT. It specifies CASSESRDQPQHF.

The J gene is TRBJ2-3, the V gene TRBV28; D is uncertain. V lost 6 bases to trimming and J lost 8 bases, with 6 bases between them. CDR1 is MDHEN and CDR2 is SYDVKM in the germline V gene. The CDR3 runs 10 residues. The CDR3, as DNA: TGTGCCAGCAGCACTCGTACGCAGTATTTT. Protein sequence: CASSTRTQYF.

This clone is a singleton in its sample. The CDR3 DNA reads as TGTGCCAGCAGCCCTGCTGGGGCAGGCAATCAGCCCCAGCATTTT. Its protein product is CASSPAGAGNQPQHF. V usage is TRBV3-1 (or the pseudogene TRBV3-2) and J usage is TRBJ1-5; D is perhaps TRBD1 (5 bases). V shed 4 bases and J shed 2 bases, with 12 bases lying between them. The CDR3 length is 15 residues. Germline V CDR1 and CDR2: LGHDT, YNNKEL (reference sequence).

This chain links TRBV5-4 with TRBJ1-2; the D gene is possibly TRBD1 (6 bases). V was trimmed by 10 bases and J by 0 bases, leaving 22 bases between them. This CDR3 spans 16 amino acids. Germline V gives CDR1 SGHNT, CDR2 YYREEE (reference sequence). CDR3 amino acids: CAVREGDRPPNYGYTF. The CDR3 DNA follows: TGTGCCGTAAGAGAAGGAGACAGGCCCCCTAACTATGGCTACACCTTC.

V is TRBV27 and J is TRBJ1-5; no clear D. CDR1 is MNHEY and CDR2 is SMNVEV in the germline V gene (reference sequence). The CDR3 spans 14 residues. The V gene lost 0 bases and the J gene lost 7 bases, with 10 bases spanning the gap. In nucleotides, the CDR3 is TGTGCCAGCAGTTTATCGTCCCCCTCCCAGCCCCAGCATTTT. Protein product: CASSLSSPSQPQHF.

This clone was counted a few times. V and J are TRBV6-5 and TRBJ2-3; 16 bases line up with TRBD2. Germline trimming cut 0 bases from V and 6 bases from J; bases unmatched to any gene: 0. CDR1 is MNHEY, CDR2 SVGAGI, per germline. The CDR3 extends over 16 amino acids. CDR3 sequence reads: CASSYSGLAGGDTQYF. DNA of the CDR3: TGTGCCAGCAGTTACTCGGGACTAGCGGGAGGGGATACGCAGTATTTT.

J is TRBJ1-5 and V is TRBV12-5; 7 bases align to TRBD1. From germline, CDR1 is LGHNT and CDR2 FRNRAP. The CDR3 is 18 residues long. V was clipped by 7 bases and J by 1 base; unmatched bases: 16. CDR3 amino acids: CASANTPGQLRSNQPQHF. The CDR3 region has the DNA TGTGCTAGTGCCAATACTCCGGGACAGTTGAGAAGCAATCAGCCCCAGCATTTT. Combining the CDR3 with reference TRBV12-5 and TRBJ1-5 gives the whole variable domain DARVTQTPRHKVTEMGQEVTMRCQPILGHNTVFWYRQTMMQGLELLAYFRNRAPLDDSGMPKDRFSAEMPDATLATLKIQPSEPRDSAVYFCASANTPGQLRSNQPQHFGDGTRLSIL.